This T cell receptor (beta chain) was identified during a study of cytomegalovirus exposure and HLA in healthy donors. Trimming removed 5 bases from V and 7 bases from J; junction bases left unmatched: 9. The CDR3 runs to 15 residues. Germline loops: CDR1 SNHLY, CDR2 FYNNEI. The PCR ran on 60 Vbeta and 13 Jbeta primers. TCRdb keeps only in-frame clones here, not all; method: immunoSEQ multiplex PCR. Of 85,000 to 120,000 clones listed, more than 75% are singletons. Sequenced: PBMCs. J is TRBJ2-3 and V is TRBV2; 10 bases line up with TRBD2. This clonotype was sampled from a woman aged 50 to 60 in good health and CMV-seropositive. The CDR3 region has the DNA TGTGCCAGCAGTCGGACTAGCGGAGCCGCAAATACGCAGTATTTT. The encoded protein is CASSRTSGAANTQYF.